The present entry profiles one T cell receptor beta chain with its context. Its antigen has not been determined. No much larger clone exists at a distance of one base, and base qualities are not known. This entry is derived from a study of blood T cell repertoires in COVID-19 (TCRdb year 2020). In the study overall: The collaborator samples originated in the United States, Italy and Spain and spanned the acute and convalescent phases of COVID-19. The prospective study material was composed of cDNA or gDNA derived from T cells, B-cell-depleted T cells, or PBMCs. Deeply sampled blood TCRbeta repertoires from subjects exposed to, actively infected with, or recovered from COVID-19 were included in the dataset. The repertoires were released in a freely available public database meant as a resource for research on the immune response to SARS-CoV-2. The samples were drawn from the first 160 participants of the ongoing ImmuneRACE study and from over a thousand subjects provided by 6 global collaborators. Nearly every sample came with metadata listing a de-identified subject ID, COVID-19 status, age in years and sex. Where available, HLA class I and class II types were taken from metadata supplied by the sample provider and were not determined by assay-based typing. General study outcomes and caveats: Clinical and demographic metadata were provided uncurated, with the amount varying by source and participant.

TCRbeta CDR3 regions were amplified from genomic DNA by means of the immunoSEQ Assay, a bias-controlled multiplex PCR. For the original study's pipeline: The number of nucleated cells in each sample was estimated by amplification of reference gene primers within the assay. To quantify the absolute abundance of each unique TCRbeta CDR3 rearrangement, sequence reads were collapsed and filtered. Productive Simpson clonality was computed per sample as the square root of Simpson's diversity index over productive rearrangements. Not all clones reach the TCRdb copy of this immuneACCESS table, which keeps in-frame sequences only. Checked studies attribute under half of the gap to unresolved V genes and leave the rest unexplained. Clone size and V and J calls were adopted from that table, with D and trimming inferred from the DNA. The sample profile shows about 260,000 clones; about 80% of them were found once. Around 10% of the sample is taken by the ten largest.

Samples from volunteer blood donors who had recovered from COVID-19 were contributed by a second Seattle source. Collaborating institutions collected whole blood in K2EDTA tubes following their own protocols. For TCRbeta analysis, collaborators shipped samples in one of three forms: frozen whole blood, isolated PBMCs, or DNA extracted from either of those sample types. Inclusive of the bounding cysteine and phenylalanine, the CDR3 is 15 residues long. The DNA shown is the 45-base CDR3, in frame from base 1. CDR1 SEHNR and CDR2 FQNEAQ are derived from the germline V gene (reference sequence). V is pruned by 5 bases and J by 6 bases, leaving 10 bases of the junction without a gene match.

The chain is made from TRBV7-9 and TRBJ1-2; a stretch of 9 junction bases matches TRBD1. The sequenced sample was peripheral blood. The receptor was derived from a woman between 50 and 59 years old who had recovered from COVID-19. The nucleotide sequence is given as TGTGCCAGCAGCCAGACCGGGACAGGGAGCCATGGCTACACCTTC. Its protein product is CASSQTGTGSHGYTF.